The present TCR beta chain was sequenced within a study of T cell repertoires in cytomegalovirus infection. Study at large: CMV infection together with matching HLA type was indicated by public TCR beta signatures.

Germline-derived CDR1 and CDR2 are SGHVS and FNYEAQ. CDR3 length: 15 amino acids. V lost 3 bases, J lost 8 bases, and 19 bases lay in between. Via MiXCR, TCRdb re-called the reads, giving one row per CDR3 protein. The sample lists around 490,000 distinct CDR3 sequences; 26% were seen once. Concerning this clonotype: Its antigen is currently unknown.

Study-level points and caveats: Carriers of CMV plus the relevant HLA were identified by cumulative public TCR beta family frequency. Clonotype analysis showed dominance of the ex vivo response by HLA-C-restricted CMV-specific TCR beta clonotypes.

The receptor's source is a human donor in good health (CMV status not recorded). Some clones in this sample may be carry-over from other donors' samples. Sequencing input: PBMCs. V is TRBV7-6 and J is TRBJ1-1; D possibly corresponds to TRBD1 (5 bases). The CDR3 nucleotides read TGTGCCAGCAGCTTCGCGGGGGGGTTCGATGGCGAAGCTTTCTTT. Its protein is CASSFAGGFDGEAFF.